This TCR beta chain was observed in a study of blood T cell repertoires in COVID-19. About the study: Both acute and convalescent COVID-19 samples were obtained from the United States, Italy and Spain. Sources were T cells, B-cell-depleted T cells, or PBMCs; the material itself was cDNA or gDNA.

Original methodology: Amplification with reference gene primers provided the estimates of nucleated cell counts. Some clones are missing from TCRdb's copy, which holds only in-frame ones; the method was immunoSEQ multiplex PCR. That table furnishes V, J and clone size, whereas the DNA furnished D and trimming. This sample carries tens of thousands of clones, over 55% of them seen once, and the ten largest clones take around 4.9%. This clone appeared a few times. CDR1 and CDR2 (germline): SGHVS, FNYEAQ. V lost 8 bases and J lost 5, with 13 bases in between. The CDR3 spans 13 residues. The sample taken for sequencing was peripheral blood. This chain links TRBV7-6 with TRBJ1-5; no clear D gene. The receptor comes from a woman between 65 and 79 years old with COVID-19, enrolled during active disease. The CDR3 loop is CASSPARYQPQHF. In DNA form, the CDR3 reads TGTGCCAGCTCCCCAGCGAGGTATCAGCCCCAGCATTTT. Full variable domain (outside the CDR3, taken from reference TRBV7-6 and TRBJ1-5): GAGVSQSPRYKVTKRGQDVALRCDPISGHVSLYWYRQALGQGPEFLTYFNYEAQQDKSGLPNDRFSAERPEGSISTLTIQRTEQRDSAMYRCASSPARYQPQHFGDGTRLSIL.